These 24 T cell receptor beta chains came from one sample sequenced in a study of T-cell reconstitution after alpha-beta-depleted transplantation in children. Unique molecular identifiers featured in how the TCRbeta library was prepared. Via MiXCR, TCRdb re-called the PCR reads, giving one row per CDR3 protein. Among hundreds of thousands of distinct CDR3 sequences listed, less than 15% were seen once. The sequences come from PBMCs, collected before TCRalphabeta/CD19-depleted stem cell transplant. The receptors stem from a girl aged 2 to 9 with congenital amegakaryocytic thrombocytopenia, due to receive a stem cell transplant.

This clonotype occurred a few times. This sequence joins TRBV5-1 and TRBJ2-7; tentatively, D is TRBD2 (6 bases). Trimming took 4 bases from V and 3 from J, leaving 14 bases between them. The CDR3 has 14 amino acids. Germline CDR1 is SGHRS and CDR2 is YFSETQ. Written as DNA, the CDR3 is TGCGCCAGCAGCCGATTGACGGAGGGCTACGAGCAGTACTTC. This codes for CASSRLTEGYEQYF.

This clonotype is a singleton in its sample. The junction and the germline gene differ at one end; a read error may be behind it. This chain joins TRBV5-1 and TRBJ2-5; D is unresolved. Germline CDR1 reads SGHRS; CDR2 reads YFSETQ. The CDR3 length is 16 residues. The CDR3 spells CASSLRSPQPQETPYF. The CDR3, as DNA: TGCGCCAGCAGCTTGCGGTCTCCCCAACCACAAGAGACCCCGTACTTC.

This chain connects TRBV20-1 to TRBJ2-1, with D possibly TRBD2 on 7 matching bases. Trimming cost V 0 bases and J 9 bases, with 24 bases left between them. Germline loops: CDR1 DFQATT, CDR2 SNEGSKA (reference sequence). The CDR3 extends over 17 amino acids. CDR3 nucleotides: TGCAGTGCTAGAGATGGGGGGGCACTAGCTTTAGTCGTTGAGCAGTTCTTC. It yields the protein CSARDGGALALVVEQFF.

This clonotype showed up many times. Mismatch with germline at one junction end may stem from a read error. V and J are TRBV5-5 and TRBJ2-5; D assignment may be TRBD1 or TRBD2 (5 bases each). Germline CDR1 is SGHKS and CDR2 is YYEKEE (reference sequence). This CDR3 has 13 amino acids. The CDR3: CASSFGGVETQYF. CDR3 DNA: TGCGCCAGCAGCTTTGGGGGAGTGGAGACCCAGTACTTC.

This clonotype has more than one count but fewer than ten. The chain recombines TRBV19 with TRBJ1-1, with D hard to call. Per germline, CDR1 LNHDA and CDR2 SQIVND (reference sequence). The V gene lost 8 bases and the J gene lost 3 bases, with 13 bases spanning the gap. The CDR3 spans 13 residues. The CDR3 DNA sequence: TGTGCCAGTGGCTCGTGGGCGGACACTGAAGCTTTCTTT. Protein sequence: CASGSWADTEAFF.

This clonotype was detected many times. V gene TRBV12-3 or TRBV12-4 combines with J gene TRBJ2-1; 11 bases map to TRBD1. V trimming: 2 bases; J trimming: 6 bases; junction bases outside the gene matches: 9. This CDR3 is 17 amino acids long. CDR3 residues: CASSLTGQGGLGNEQFF. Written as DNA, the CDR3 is TGTGCCAGCAGTTTAACGGGACAGGGGGGTCTCGGCAATGAGCAGTTCTTC.

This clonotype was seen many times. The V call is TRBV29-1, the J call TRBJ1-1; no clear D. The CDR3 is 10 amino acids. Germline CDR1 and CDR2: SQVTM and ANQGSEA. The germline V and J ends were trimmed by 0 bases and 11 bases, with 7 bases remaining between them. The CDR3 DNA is TGCAGCGTTGAAGATATAGTTGCTTTCTTT. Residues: CSVEDIVAFF.

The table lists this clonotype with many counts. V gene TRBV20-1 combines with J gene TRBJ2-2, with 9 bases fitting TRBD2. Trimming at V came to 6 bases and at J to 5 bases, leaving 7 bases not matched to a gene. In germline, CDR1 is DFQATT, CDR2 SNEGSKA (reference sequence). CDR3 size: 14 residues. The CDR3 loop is CSAPLAGRTGELFF. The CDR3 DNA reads TGCAGTGCCCCGCTAGCGGGAAGAACCGGGGAGCTGTTTTTT.

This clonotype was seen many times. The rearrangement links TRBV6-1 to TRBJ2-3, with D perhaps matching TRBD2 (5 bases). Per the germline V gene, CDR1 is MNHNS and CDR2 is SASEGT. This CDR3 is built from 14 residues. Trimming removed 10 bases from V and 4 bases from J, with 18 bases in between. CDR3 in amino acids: CATPPGPGADTQYF. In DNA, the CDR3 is TGTGCCACCCCGCCTGGGCCCGGGGCAGATACGCAGTATTTT.

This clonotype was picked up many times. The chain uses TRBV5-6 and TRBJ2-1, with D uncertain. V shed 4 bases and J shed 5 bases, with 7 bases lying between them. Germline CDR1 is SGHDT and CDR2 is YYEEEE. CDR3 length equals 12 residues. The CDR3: CASSPVNNEQFF. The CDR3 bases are TGTGCCAGCAGCCCCGTAAACAATGAGCAGTTCTTC.

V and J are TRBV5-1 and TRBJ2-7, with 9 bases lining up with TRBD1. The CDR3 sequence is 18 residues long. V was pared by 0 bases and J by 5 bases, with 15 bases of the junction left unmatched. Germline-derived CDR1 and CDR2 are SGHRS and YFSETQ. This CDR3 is CASSLVFWGVGQGDEQYF. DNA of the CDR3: TGCGCCAGCAGCTTGGTCTTTTGGGGGGTGGGACAGGGCGACGAGCAGTACTTC.

This CDR3 reads CASSWRLAGPTDTQYF. The CDR3 DNA reads TGCGCCAGCAGCTGGAGACTAGCGGGACCTACAGATACGCAGTATTTT. V gene TRBV5-1 combines with J gene TRBJ2-3; 11 nucleotides align to TRBD2. CDR3 size: 16 residues. Losses at the gene ends were 3 bases for V and 3 bases for J; bases not matched to a gene: 6. CDR1 SGHRS and CDR2 YFSETQ come from the germline V gene.

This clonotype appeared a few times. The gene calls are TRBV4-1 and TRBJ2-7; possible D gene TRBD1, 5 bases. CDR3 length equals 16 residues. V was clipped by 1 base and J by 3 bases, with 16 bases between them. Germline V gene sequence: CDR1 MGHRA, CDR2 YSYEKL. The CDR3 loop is CASSQGATDSRYEQYF. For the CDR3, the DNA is TGCGCCAGCAGCCAAGGGGCCACCGACAGCCGCTACGAGCAGTACTTC.

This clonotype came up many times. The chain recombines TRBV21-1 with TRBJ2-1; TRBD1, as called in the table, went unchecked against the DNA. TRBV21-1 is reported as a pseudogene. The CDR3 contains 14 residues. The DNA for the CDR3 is TGTGCCAGCAGCAAAGGTAGGGGCTACAATGAGCAGTTCTTC. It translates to CASSKGRGYNEQFF.

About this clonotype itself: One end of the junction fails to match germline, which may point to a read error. CDR3 region: CCARVTSGLTGSYEQYF. CDR3 bases: TGCTGTGCTAGGGTGACTAGCGGACTTACGGGTTCCTACGAGCAGTACTTC. The chain has TRBV20-1 and TRBJ2-7, with 9 bases that match TRBD2. The germline V gene encodes CDR1 DFQATT and CDR2 SNEGSKA (reference sequence). CDR3 length: 17 residues.

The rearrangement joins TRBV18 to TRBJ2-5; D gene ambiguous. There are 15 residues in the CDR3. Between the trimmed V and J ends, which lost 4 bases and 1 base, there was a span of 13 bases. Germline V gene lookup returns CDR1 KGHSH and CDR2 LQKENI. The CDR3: CASSQDKGPQETQYF. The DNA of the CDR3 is TGTGCCAGCTCACAAGACAAGGGCCCCCAAGAGACCCAGTACTTC.

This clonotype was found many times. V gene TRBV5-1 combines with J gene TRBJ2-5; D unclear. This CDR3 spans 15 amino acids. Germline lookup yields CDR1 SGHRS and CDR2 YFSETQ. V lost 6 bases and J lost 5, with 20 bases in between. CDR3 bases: TGCGCCAGCACCCCAGTAGGTACAGTCGGGGAGACCCAGTACTTC. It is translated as CASTPVGTVGETQYF.

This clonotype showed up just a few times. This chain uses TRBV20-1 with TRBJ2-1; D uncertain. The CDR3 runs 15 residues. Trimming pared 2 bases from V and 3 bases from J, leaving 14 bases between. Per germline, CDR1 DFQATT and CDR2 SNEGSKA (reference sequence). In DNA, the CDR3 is TGCAGTGCTAGACCGACCCTGATCGGCTACAATGAGCAGTTCTTC. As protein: CSARPTLIGYNEQFF.

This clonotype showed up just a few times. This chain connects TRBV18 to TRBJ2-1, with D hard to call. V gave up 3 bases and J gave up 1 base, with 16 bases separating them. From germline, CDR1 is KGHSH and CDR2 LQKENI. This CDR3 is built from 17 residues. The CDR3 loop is CASSPTLTGRSYNEQFF. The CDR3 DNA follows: TGTGCCAGCTCACCGACCCTAACGGGCCGTTCCTACAATGAGCAGTTCTTC.

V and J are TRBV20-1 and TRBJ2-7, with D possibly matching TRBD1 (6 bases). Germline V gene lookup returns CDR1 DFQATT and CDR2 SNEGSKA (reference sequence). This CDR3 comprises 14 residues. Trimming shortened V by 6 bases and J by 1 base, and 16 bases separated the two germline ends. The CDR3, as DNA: TGCAGTGCCCGCACCCTCAGGGGATCCTACGAGCAGTACTTC. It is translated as CSARTLRGSYEQYF.

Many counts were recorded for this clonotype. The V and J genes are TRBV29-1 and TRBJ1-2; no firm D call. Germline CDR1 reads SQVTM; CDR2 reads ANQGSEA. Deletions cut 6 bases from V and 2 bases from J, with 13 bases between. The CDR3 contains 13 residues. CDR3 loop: CSVSSGTNYGYTF. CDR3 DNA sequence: TGCAGCGTCTCCTCGGGCACAAACTATGGCTACACCTTC.

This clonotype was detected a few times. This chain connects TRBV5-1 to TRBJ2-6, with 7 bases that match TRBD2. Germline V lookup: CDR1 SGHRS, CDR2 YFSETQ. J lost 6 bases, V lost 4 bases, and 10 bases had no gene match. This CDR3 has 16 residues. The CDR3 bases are TGCGCCAGCAGCCCCCCAGCGGGGTTTACGGCCAACGTCCTGACTTTC. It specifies CASSPPAGFTANVLTF.

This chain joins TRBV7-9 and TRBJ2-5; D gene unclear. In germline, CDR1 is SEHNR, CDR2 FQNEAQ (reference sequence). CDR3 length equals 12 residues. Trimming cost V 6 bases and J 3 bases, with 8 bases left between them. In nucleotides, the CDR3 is TGTGCCAGCAGTGTTTGGGAAGAGACCCAGTACTTC. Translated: CASSVWEETQYF.

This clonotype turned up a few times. CDR3 protein: CASSKDSGTGPNEQFF. The CDR3 DNA follows: TGCGCCAGCAGCAAGGACTCCGGGACAGGGCCCAATGAGCAGTTCTTC. The chain is built from TRBV5-1 and TRBJ2-1; 9 nucleotides agree with TRBD1. Trimming removed 4 bases from V and 6 bases from J; junction bases left unmatched: 11. This CDR3 is built from 16 residues. CDR1 and CDR2 (germline): SGHRS, YFSETQ.